These T cell receptor beta chains were read from a single sample in a study of OX40 agonist ivuxolimab in advanced cancers. Profiled with immunoSEQ multiplex PCR; TCRdb holds only in-frame clones, not every one. The sample has under 50,000 clones; 86% are singletons. The specimen comprised CD4+ or CD8+ T cells sorted from blood, sampled in a trial of the OX40 agonist ivuxolimab. These receptors came from an adult with an advanced solid tumor such as melanoma, head and neck, liver or kidney cancer. The CDR3 runs from the conserved cysteine through the conserved F or W. A D gene is named only where the DNA matches it firmly. Part of the rows lack a size; the others show once, few, many or a class for expanded clones.

D	size	V	J	CDR3	DNA
.	.	TRBV9	TRBJ2-7	CASSVGPSSYEQYF	TGTGCCAGCAGCGTAGGGCCGAGCTCCTACGAGCAGTACTTC
.	.	TRBV5-5	TRBJ2-1	CASSLSGRNEQFF	TGTGCCAGCAGCTTGTCAGGGCGTAATGAGCAGTTCTTC
.	.	TRBV16	TRBJ2-7	CASSPLANWDEQYF	TGTGCCAGCAGCCCGTTAGCAAACTGGGACGAGCAGTACTTC
.	.	TRBV25-1	TRBJ1-2	CASSDPGRHYGYTF	TGTGCCAGCAGTGACCCAGGGCGGCACTATGGCTACACCTTC
.	.	TRBV28	TRBJ1-1	CAARDINEAFF	TGTGCGGCCAGGGACATAAATGAAGCTTTCTTT
.	.	TRBV2	TRBJ2-5	CASSEGVFGAHF	TGTGCCAGCAGTGAAGGCGTCTTCGGGGCCCACTTC
.	.	TRBV30	TRBJ1-2	CAWSPRARYGYTF	TGTGCCTGGAGTCCTCGGGCCAGATATGGCTACACCTTC
.	.	TRBV2	TRBJ1-2	CASSWGGDGYTF	TGTGCCAGCAGTTGGGGGGGAGATGGCTACACCTTC
.	.	TRBV7-9	TRBJ2-7	CASSPKGPYEQYF	TGTGCCAGCAGCCCAAAAGGGCCCTACGAGCAGTACTTC
.	.	TRBV2	TRBJ1-1	CASSGSSAEAFF	TGTGCCAGCAGTGGTAGTAGCGCTGAAGCTTTCTTT
TRBD1	.	TRBV27	TRBJ1-6	CASKSLAGQGVSPLHF	TGTGCCAGCAAGTCCCTGGCGGGACAGGGTGTTTCACCCCTCCACTTT
.	.	TRBV10-2	TRBJ2-3	CASSESRGWGTDTQYF	TGCGCCAGCAGTGAGTCTCGGGGTTGGGGCACAGATACGCAGTATTTT
.	once	TRBV28	TRBJ1-1	CASSPGSDSDTEAFF	TGTGCCAGCAGTCCCGGGTCAGACTCGGACACTGAAGCTTTCTTT
TRBD1	.	TRBV7-8	TRBJ1-5	CASSWGQGINQPQHF	TGTGCCAGCAGCTGGGGACAGGGGATCAATCAGCCCCAGCATTTT
.	.	TRBV28	TRBJ1-1	CASSLLYPQEAFF	TGTGCCAGCAGTTTATTGTACCCTCAAGAAGCTTTCTTT
.	.	TRBV7-8	TRBJ2-1	CASSFAGRTLYNEQFF	TGTGCCAGCAGCTTTGCCGGGAGAACGTTATACAATGAGCAGTTCTTC
.	once	TRBV6-5	TRBJ2-7	CASSYGKMGYEQYF	TGTGCCAGCAGTTACGGGAAGATGGGGTACGAGCAGTACTTC
.	.	TRBV6-1	TRBJ2-5	CASSAAGQAGLETQYF	TGTGCCAGCAGTGCGGCTGGGCAGGCCGGTCTGGAGACCCAGTACTTC
TRBD1	.	TRBV19	TRBJ1-1	CASSRETGGTEAFF	TGTGCCAGTAGTAGAGAAACAGGGGGGACTGAAGCTTTCTTT
TRBD1	.	TRBV7-3	TRBJ2-5	CASSMTGGSAETQYF	TGTGCCAGCAGCATGACAGGGGGATCCGCTGAGACCCAGTACTTC
.	.	TRBV19	TRBJ2-7	CASSIRGGTYEQYF	TGTGCCAGTAGTATAAGGGGCGGTACCTACGAGCAGTACTTC
TRBD1	.	TRBV5-1	TRBJ2-5	CASSLGDREETQYF	TGCGCCAGCAGCTTGGGGGACAGGGAAGAGACCCAGTACTTC
.	.	TRBV2	TRBJ2-3	CASNPTLGTDTQYF	TGTGCCAGCAACCCGACTCTGGGCACAGATACGCAGTATTTT
TRBD1	.	TRBV19	TRBJ1-4	CASSGQGQGREKLFF	TGTGCCAGTAGTGGACAGGGTCAGGGTCGTGAAAAACTGTTTTTT
.	.	TRBV6-1	TRBJ2-3	CASSRQGDTDTQYF	TGTGCCAGCAGCCGCCAGGGCGACACAGATACGCAGTATTTT
TRBD2	.	TRBV10-3	TRBJ2-1	CAMRVAGGPANEQFF	TGTGCCATGAGGGTAGCGGGGGGTCCGGCCAATGAGCAGTTCTTC
TRBD2	.	TRBV7-8	TRBJ2-3	CASSLAGTRGPYF	TGTGCCAGCAGCTTAGCAGGGACTAGAGGGCCGTATTTT
.	.	TRBV5-5	TRBJ1-2	CASNRDYQNYGYTF	TGTGCCAGCAACCGGGACTACCAAAACTATGGCTACACCTTC
.	.	TRBV2	TRBJ1-2	CASSVRDYGYTF	TGTGCCAGCAGTGTACGGGACTATGGCTACACCTTC
.	.	TRBV7-8	TRBJ2-2	CASSSTGLGQLNTGELFF	TGTGCCAGCAGCTCCACAGGACTGGGACAATTGAACACCGGGGAGCTGTTTTTT
TRBD1	.	TRBV23-1	TRBJ2-7	CASSQSDRDISYEQYF	TGCGCCAGCAGTCAATCAGACAGGGACATCTCCTACGAGCAGTACTTC
.	.	TRBV28	TRBJ1-5	CASSPLSRVRQPQHF	TGTGCCAGCAGTCCTCTATCCAGGGTGCGTCAGCCCCAGCATTTT
TRBD2	once	TRBV6-6	TRBJ2-7	CASSYSPSGIYEQYF	TGTGCCAGCAGTTACTCGCCTAGCGGGATCTACGAGCAGTACTTC
.	.	TRBV19	TRBJ2-7	CASSIGTSSSYEQYF	TGTGCCAGTAGTATAGGTACCTCAAGCTCCTACGAGCAGTACTTC
TRBD2	.	TRBV7-2	TRBJ2-7	CASSLKYVRLAGAGYEQYF	TGTGCCAGCAGCCTTAAATACGTGAGGTTAGCGGGAGCGGGCTACGAGCAGTACTTC
.	.	TRBV18	TRBJ1-2	CASSPEVGGARNGYTF	TGTGCCAGCTCACCGGAGGTTGGGGGGGCGCGTAATGGCTACACCTTC
.	.	TRBV30	TRBJ1-3	CAWSVSDTRGGNTIYF	TGTGCCTGGAGTGTCTCCGACACGCGAGGTGGAAACACCATATATTTT
TRBD2	.	TRBV19	TRBJ2-1	CASSFGEGLRFF	TGTGCCAGTAGTTTCGGGGAGGGACTAAGGTTCTTC
.	once	TRBV4-1	TRBJ1-3	CASRSVQGRGNTIYF	TGCGCCAGCAGATCCGTCCAGGGGCGAGGAAACACCATATATTTT
.	once	TRBV6-5	TRBJ2-4	CASSYTAGEENIQYF	TGTGCCAGCAGTTACACAGCCGGGGAGGAAAACATTCAGTACTTC
.	once	TRBV28	TRBJ1-5	CASSQAQGHQPQHF	TGTGCCAGCAGCCAGGCCCAGGGGCATCAGCCCCAGCATTTT
.	.	TRBV19	TRBJ1-5	CASRDRQRTGQPQHF	TGTGCCAGTAGGGACCGCCAAAGGACTGGTCAGCCCCAGCATTTT
TRBD1	.	TRBV18	TRBJ1-1	CASSPETGVHDEAFF	TGTGCCAGCTCACCGGAGACAGGGGTTCATGATGAGGCTTTCTTT
TRBD2	.	TRBV29-1	TRBJ2-2	CSGRSGSSNTGELFF	TGCAGCGGGAGAAGCGGGAGTTCTAACACCGGGGAGCTGTTTTTT
.	.	TRBV7-2	TRBJ1-1	CASSLEGRANGEAFF	TGTGCCAGCAGCTTAGAGGGGAGGGCGAACGGTGAAGCTTTCTTT